This note documents a single TCR beta chain sequence. This clonotype has only a few counts. The antigen this receptor binds is unknown. Per-base quality was not reported, and no clone a single base away is much larger than it. The source of the sample is a study of spatial heterogeneity in lung cancer (dated 2019 in TCRdb). With regard to the full study: The donors were more than 65 patients from the lung TRACERx cohort who had early-stage, untreated non-small cell lung cancer. Beta-chain transcripts were consistently detected in greater numbers than alpha-chain transcripts, which likely reflects a higher abundance of beta-chain transcripts. At surgery, both alpha and beta chains were TCR-sequenced in about 200 tumor regions, some 64 matched nontumor lung samples and some 58 PBMC samples. Follow-up PBMC samples were sequenced whenever the samples were available, and the median time to follow-up was 2 to 3 years after resection. In the raw uncorrected reads, each unique combination of TCR and UMI appeared on average more than ten times. The study quantitatively compared TCR alpha and beta repertoires across multiple tumor regions, matched nontumor lung and blood in non-small cell lung cancer. TCR repertoire features were related to nonsynonymous mutation counts determined by whole-exome sequencing of tumor tissue. Results and caveats for the whole study, not just this receptor: Confirming at a functional level the hypothesis that regional TCRs recognize regional mutations was considered to require additional single-cell paired TCR alpha and beta sequencing. Only roughly 14 patients were included in comparisons of baseline and follow-up blood repertoires. Ubiquitous expanded tumor TCRs were detected in blood more often at tumor resection than at routine follow-up.

CDR1 and CDR2, per the germline V gene, are SNHLY and FYNNEI. Relative to germline, V is missing 6 bases and J is missing 0 bases, with 14 bases of the junction outside any gene match. CDR3 length: 17 amino acids, cysteine to phenylalanine. Solely the CDR3 DNA is kept, with 51 bases framed from the first base. Libraries were constructed by 5' RACE. The reads were generated on a NextSeq 500. The TCR library protocol attached a unique molecular identifier to each TCR cDNA molecule to allow correction of PCR and sequencing errors. The authors' analysis ran thus. TCR identification, UMI-based error correction and CDR3 extraction were all carried out with Decombinator tools. Expanded TCRs were defined as those above a frequency of 2 per 1,000, corresponding to the top 1% of the tumor frequency distribution. Each repertoire was subsampled 100 times to 5,000 TCRs, after which Renyi diversity was computed with the R vegan package. CDR3 similarity networks were built from amino acid triplet string-kernel similarity, connecting CDR3s with pairwise similarity above 0.82. TCRdb reprocessed the public reads (quality trimming at Q25 with fastp, clone calling with MiXCR) and kept in-frame beta chains. Rows are combined by CDR3 protein, so each entry shows the most common genes and DNA. Clone size and V and J calls follow TCRdb, not the original study. A total of roughly 4,000 distinct CDR3 sequences appear in this sample, approximately 27% of them only once. The top ten hold approximately 5.3% of the sample.

The time point label here, explained by the study, means: blood at routine non-recurrence follow-up after resection. Whole RNA extracted from tumor and nontumor lung tissue, or from cryopreserved PBMC samples, was used for TCR sequencing without cell sorting. A patient was chosen for TCR sequencing only when enough RNA was available from at least two tumor regions. The sequencing used PBMCs, collected at follow-up. The rearranged chain carries TRBV2 and TRBJ2-7, with TRBD2 identical over 7 junction bases. This TCR was sampled from a male donor with early-stage non-small cell lung cancer. The DNA sequence is as follows: TGTGCCAGCAGCCCTAACCCTAGCGGCGAAAGCTCCTACGAGCAGTACTTC. This codes for CASSPNPSGESSYEQYF.